What follows are 2 T cell receptor beta chains derived from one specimen sequenced in a study of T cell responses to AZD1222 COVID-19 vaccine. TCRdb's table, derived via immunoSEQ multiplex PCR, lists solely in-frame clones and lacks some. Counted here are more than 140,000 clones, around 88% occurring once; the ten biggest clones make up roughly 2.1%. The specimen was peripheral blood, collected on day 0 of AZD1222 vaccination. These receptors originate from an adult in good health.

This clone was found once. The rearrangement joins TRBV5-4 to TRBJ2-7; TRBD2 matches at 11 bases. Germline V gives CDR1 SGHNT, CDR2 YYREEE (reference sequence). This CDR3 comprises 14 residues. V lost 3 bases and J lost 4; bases outside the gene matches: 3. The CDR3 protein is CASSSGLAVYEQYF. The CDR3 DNA is TGTGCCAGCAGCTCGGGACTAGCGGTTTACGAGCAGTACTTC.

V and J are TRBV7-2 and TRBJ2-7; TRBD1 matches 8 bases. V lost 3 bases, J lost 6 bases, and 7 bases stayed unmatched. Germline values: CDR1 SGHTA, CDR2 FQGNSA. The CDR3 consists of 14 residues. CDR3 in amino acids: CASSLRGTGSEQYF. CDR3 nucleotide sequence: TGTGCCAGCAGCTTGAGGGGGACAGGTTCCGAGCAGTACTTC. Looking up the rest from reference TRBV7-2 and TRBJ2-7 gives the full variable domain: GAGVSQSPSNKVTEKGKDVELRCDPISGHTALYWYRQSLGQGLEFLIYFQGNSAPDKSGLPSDRFSAERTGGSVSTLTIQRTQQEDSAVYLCASSLRGTGSEQYFGPGTRLTVT.